This T cell receptor beta chain originates from a study of blood T cell repertoires in COVID-19. In germline, CDR1 is LGHDT, CDR2 YNNKEL (reference sequence). This CDR3 has 14 residues. Trimming cost V 5 bases and J 6 bases, with 13 bases left between them. Some clones are missing from TCRdb's copy, which holds only in-frame ones; the method was immunoSEQ multiplex PCR. This table holds 310,000 or so clones, over 70% found once. The clonotype comes from a woman aged 45-65 years with acute or convalescent COVID-19. The chain links TRBV3-1 (or the pseudogene TRBV3-2) to TRBJ2-2, with D perhaps matching TRBD2 (5 bases). Sequencing was carried out using peripheral blood. In nucleotides, the CDR3 is TGTGCCAGCAGCTCCTTTGGCGGGTCCGGGGAGCTGTTTTTT. The encoded protein is CASSSFGGSGELFF.